The 3 T cell receptor beta chains in this list originate from one sample, sequenced in a study of blood T cell repertoires in COVID-19. Repertoires were generated with immunoSEQ multiplex PCR, while TCRdb's copy carries only in-frame clones and drops some. This table holds around 220,000 clones, approximately 86% found once. Sequenced input: peripheral blood. Receptors originate from a woman aged 45 to 65 with COVID-19, enrolled during active disease.

V usage is TRBV7-3 and J usage is TRBJ2-1, with 9 bases identical to TRBD2. CDR3 length: 14 residues. V shed 3 bases, J shed 9 bases, and the junction held 6 bases outside the gene matches. The germline gives CDR1 SGHTA, CDR2 FQGTGA. The CDR3 DNA reads TGTGCCAGCAGCTTTGGTAGCGGGGGAAGTGAGCAGTTCTTC. It codes for CASSFGSGGSEQFF.

The V call is TRBV7-8, the J call TRBJ2-4; D ambiguous. The CDR3 extends over 14 amino acids. In germline, CDR1 is SGHVS, CDR2 FQNEAQ. Trimming removed 2 bases from V and 4 bases from J, with 9 bases in between. The CDR3 protein is CASSLRFPKNIQYF. DNA for the CDR3: TGTGCCAGCAGCTTACGGTTTCCTAAAAACATTCAGTACTTC.

The genes are TRBV25-1 and TRBJ2-3; tentatively, D is TRBD2 (7 bases). The V gene's germline CDR1 is MGHDK and CDR2 SYGVNS. The CDR3 extends over 17 amino acids. V was trimmed by 1 base and J by 0 bases, leaving 14 bases between them. The CDR3 DNA follows: TGTGCCAGCAGTGAATCGAGGGGGGGACAAAGCACAGATACGCAGTATTTT. As protein: CASSESRGGQSTDTQYF.